A selection of T cell receptor beta chains follows, all from one sample in a study of patients and donors after allogeneic stem cell transplantation. TCRdb re-called the RT-PCR reads with MiXCR, one entry per CDR3 protein. The data show about 11,000 distinct CDR3 sequences, less than 25% seen once. Sequenced: blood, either unsorted or a sorted T cell fraction (not recorded which). These receptors all come from a human donor who was either an allogeneic HSCT recipient or a stem cell or donor lymphocyte infusion donor (not recorded which). It is not recorded whose cells these are; they may come from a transplant donor. Each CDR3 is given with its conserved first and last residue. A D gene is named only where the DNA matches it firmly. A clone size is listed for some rows: how often the clone was seen (once, few, many), or a class if it is expanded.

CDR3aa	CDR3nt	v_gene	j_gene	abundance	d_gene
CASNRILQGSDEKLFF	TGTGCCAGCAACCGAATTCTCCAGGGGTCGGATGAAAAACTGTTTTTT	TRBV27	TRBJ1-4	few	NA
CASSYGGFYGYTF	TGTGCCAGCAGTTACGGGGGCTTCTATGGCTACACCTTC	TRBV6-5	TRBJ1-2	many	NA
CATRVGGGETQYF	TGTGCCACCAGAGTTGGAGGGGGAGAGACCCAGTACTTC	TRBV15	TRBJ2-5	NA	NA
CASSEGSPSTYEQYF	TGTGCCAGCAGTGAAGGCTCCCCTTCAACCTACGAGCAGTACTTC	TRBV6-1	TRBJ2-7	NA	NA
CASSSSGGTYNEQFF	TGCGCCAGCAGCTCTAGCGGGGGCACCTACAATGAGCAGTTCTTC	TRBV5-1	TRBJ2-1	NA	TRBD2
CASSLEGLTHLGYTF	TGTGCCAGCAGCTTAGAGGGGCTAACTCATCTTGGCTACACCTTC	TRBV11-2	TRBJ1-2	many	NA
CASSHAGRGNTIYF	TGTGCCAGCAGTCATGCGGGACGGGGAAACACCATATATTTT	TRBV12-3/TRBV12-4	TRBJ1-3	many	NA
CASSFGQGVADTQYF	TGTGCCAGCAGCTTCGGACAGGGGGTGGCAGATACGCAGTATTTT	TRBV5-6	TRBJ2-3	NA	TRBD1
CASTLRPAETGGYGYTF	TGTGCCAGCACCTTGCGTCCGGCTGAAACAGGGGGCTATGGCTACACCTTC	TRBV5-6	TRBJ1-2	many	TRBD1
CASSLNPGTPGDEQFF	TGCGCCAGCAGCTTGAACCCCGGAACCCCGGGGGATGAGCAGTTCTTC	TRBV5-1	TRBJ2-1	few	NA
CSAPRPGGVTNEKLFF	TGCAGTGCTCCGCGCCCAGGGGGCGTAACTAATGAAAAACTGTTTTTT	TRBV20-1	TRBJ1-4	NA	TRBD1
CASSPQDRVQSETQYF	TGCGCCAGCAGCCCTCAGGACAGGGTGCAGTCAGAGACCCAGTACTTC	TRBV5-1	TRBJ2-5	NA	TRBD1
CASRDGELFF	TGTGCCAGCAGAGACGGGGAGCTGTTTTTT	TRBV6-2/TRBV6-3	TRBJ2-2	medium-sized	NA
CASSPTGVTEKLFF	TGTGCCAGCAGCCCTACAGGGGTAACTGAAAAACTGTTTTTT	TRBV5-5	TRBJ1-4	few	TRBD1
CAWSLAGTGVHNSPLHF	TGTGCCTGGAGTCTAGCCGGGACAGGGGTCCATAATTCACCCCTCCACTTT	TRBV30	TRBJ1-6	NA	TRBD1
CASSLSGQGFSYGYTF	TGCGCCAGCAGCTTGTCGGGACAGGGGTTTTCGTATGGCTACACCTTC	TRBV5-1	TRBJ1-2	NA	TRBD1
CASSLGRGPDTQYF	TGCGCCAGCAGCTTGGGGAGGGGCCCAGATACGCAGTATTTT	TRBV5-1	TRBJ2-3	many	NA
CASSSDGGLNTEAFF	TGCGCCAGCAGCTCTGATGGGGGGCTGAACACTGAAGCTTTCTTT	TRBV5-1	TRBJ1-1	few	NA
CASSRFGGYYGYTF	TGTGCCAGCAGTCGATTCGGGGGATACTATGGCTACACCTTC	TRBV25-1	TRBJ1-2	many	NA
CASSLGRERTGAFF	TGCGCCAGCAGCTTGGGGAGGGAACGAACTGGAGCTTTCTTT	TRBV5-1	TRBJ1-1	NA	NA
CALPADRGLRYNEQFF	TGTGCCCTCCCTGCGGACAGGGGCTTGAGGTACAATGAGCAGTTCTTC	TRBV7-6	TRBJ2-1	many	TRBD1
CASSLETAVSPLHF	TGTGCCAGCAGTTTAGAGACAGCGGTTTCACCCCTCCACTTT	TRBV27	TRBJ1-6	few	NA
CASSATGFEAFF	TGTGCCAGCAGCGCAACAGGGTTTGAAGCTTTCTTT	TRBV7-9	TRBJ1-1	many	NA
CASSPPARLRNYGYTF	TGTGCCAGCTCACCACCGGCCCGGCTTCGGAACTATGGCTACACCTTC	TRBV18	TRBJ1-2	NA	NA
CASSLGPTIQGSQGYTF	TGCGCCAGCAGCCTGGGGCCAACAATACAGGGATCTCAAGGCTACACCTTC	TRBV5-1	TRBJ1-2	NA	NA
CASSLSISSYNEQFF	TGTGCCAGCAGCTTATCTATCAGCTCCTACAATGAGCAGTTCTTC	TRBV5-6	TRBJ2-1	few	NA
CASSLDEQFF	TGTGCCAGCAGCTTAGATGAGCAGTTCTTC	TRBV7-8	TRBJ2-1	many	NA
CASSLRAGPNQPQHF	TGTGCCAGCAGCCTAAGAGCAGGGCCCAATCAGCCCCAGCATTTT	TRBV11-2	TRBJ1-5	NA	NA
CSVGESNQPQHF	TGCAGCGTTGGAGAAAGCAATCAGCCCCAGCATTTT	TRBV29-1	TRBJ1-5	NA	NA
CASRPDANSGNTIYF	TGTGCCAGCAGGCCGGACGCCAACTCTGGAAACACCATATATTTT	TRBV12-3/TRBV12-4	TRBJ1-3	NA	NA
CASSHAGTGALGEAFF	TGTGCCAGCAGCCATGCCGGGACAGGGGCTTTAGGAGAAGCTTTCTTT	TRBV3-1	TRBJ1-1	many	TRBD1
CASSLSPVGNTIYF	TGTGCCAGCAGCTTGTCGCCAGTTGGAAACACCATATATTTT	TRBV5-6	TRBJ1-3	many	NA
CASSIHSGNTIYF	TGTGCCAGCAGTATACACTCTGGAAACACCATATATTTT	TRBV12-3/TRBV12-4	TRBJ1-3	few	NA
CASSYSNTEAFF	TGTGCCAGCAGCTATTCAAACACTGAAGCTTTCTTT	TRBV5-4	TRBJ1-1	NA	NA
CASSARDRVSWVSRYGYTF	TGTGCCAGCAGCGCTCGGGACAGGGTGTCGTGGGTGTCTCGCTATGGCTACACCTTC	TRBV3-1	TRBJ1-2	NA	TRBD1
CASTEGGTTDTQYF	TGTGCCAGCACCGAAGGGGGGACCACAGATACGCAGTATTTT	TRBV9	TRBJ2-3	NA	NA
CASSMRAANTEAFF	TGTGCCAGTAGTATGCGGGCAGCGAACACTGAAGCTTTCTTT	TRBV19	TRBJ1-1	few	NA
CASSLGDRGLANTGELFF	TGTGCCAGCAGTTTGGGGGACAGGGGCCTCGCGAACACCGGGGAGCTGTTTTTT	TRBV12-3/TRBV12-4	TRBJ2-2	NA	TRBD1
CASSQAEGKLFF	TGTGCCAGCAGCCAGGCCGAGGGGAAACTGTTTTTT	TRBV14	TRBJ1-4	few	NA
CASSGVRLPSSGANVLTF	TGTGCCAGCAGCGGGGTAAGACTTCCGAGCTCTGGGGCCAACGTCCTGACTTTC	TRBV5-5	TRBJ2-6	NA	NA
CASSLPPGVDEKLFF	TGTGCCAGCAGCTTACCCCCCGGGGTCGATGAAAAACTGTTTTTT	TRBV7-9	TRBJ1-4	medium-sized	NA
CASSIPPRQGAGEQFF	TGTGCCAGCAGTATCCCCCCCCGACAGGGGGCGGGTGAGCAGTTCTTC	TRBV25-1	TRBJ2-1	once	TRBD1
CASSFSGQPYEQYF	TGTGCCAGTAGTTTTTCGGGTCAACCCTACGAGCAGTACTTC	TRBV19	TRBJ2-7	few	NA
CASSLGETGYNEQFF	TGCGCCAGCAGCCTCGGAGAGACGGGATACAATGAGCAGTTCTTC	TRBV5-1	TRBJ2-1	once	NA
CASSQDSGGDNEQFF	TGTGCCAGCAGCCAAGATTCGGGAGGGGACAATGAGCAGTTCTTC	TRBV4-2	TRBJ2-1	NA	TRBD2
CASSLGTGDNEQFF	TGTGCCAGCAGCTTAGGGACAGGGGACAATGAGCAGTTCTTC	TRBV7-9	TRBJ2-1	NA	TRBD1
CASSSTRLGLMGTQYF	TGTGCCAGCAGTTCCACTAGACTAGGGCTTATGGGTACGCAGTATTTT	TRBV27	TRBJ2-3	few	NA
CASHKLPYEQYF	TGTGCCAGCCATAAGCTACCCTACGAGCAGTACTTC	TRBV6-2/TRBV6-3	TRBJ2-7	NA	NA
CASSLGTGTGRIQPQHF	TGTGCCAGCAGCTTAGGTACAGGGACAGGGAGGATTCAGCCCCAGCATTTT	TRBV11-2	TRBJ1-5	many	TRBD1
CASSPSDGVYNEQFF	TGTGCCAGCAGCCCAAGTGACGGGGTTTACAATGAGCAGTTCTTC	TRBV3-1	TRBJ2-1	NA	NA